The rows below give T cell receptor beta chains drawn from one sample of a study of shared clonotypes between healthy human individuals. Data came from immunoSEQ multiplex PCR; TCRdb stores just in-frame clones and leaves some out. This sample carries about 610,000 clones, 95% to 96% of them seen once, and the ten largest clones take roughly 0.1%. Sequencing used naive CD8+ T cells sorted from blood. These receptors all come from a woman between 25 and 40 years old in good health. CDR3s include the opening cysteine and the closing phenylalanine or tryptophan. A D gene is named only where the DNA matches it firmly. Some rows have no size entry. The others give once, few or many, or a class for an expanded clone.

CDR3 length: 13
D gene: -
J gene: TRBJ1-5
clone size: -
V gene: TRBV21-1
CDR3 protein: CASSKRPSQPQHF
CDR3 DNA: TGTGCCAGCAGCAAAAGACCGTCGCAGCCCCAGCATTTT

CDR3 length: 15
D gene: -
J gene: TRBJ2-1
clone size: -
V gene: TRBV10-3
CDR3 protein: CAISQGSPDTFFEFF
CDR3 DNA: TGTGCCATCAGCCAGGGTTCCCCGGACACATTTTTTGAGTTCTTC

CDR3 length: 14
D gene: TRBD1
J gene: TRBJ2-7
clone size: -
V gene: TRBV29-1
CDR3 protein: CSAFLGTGGYEQYF
CDR3 DNA: TGCAGCGCTTTCTTAGGGACAGGGGGCTACGAGCAGTACTTC

CDR3 length: 17
D gene: TRBD2
J gene: TRBJ2-7
clone size: few
V gene: TRBV4-1
CDR3 protein: CASSQELAGLTLYEQYF
CDR3 DNA: TGCGCCAGCAGCCAAGAGCTAGCGGGCCTCACCCTATACGAGCAGTACTTC

CDR3 length: 14
D gene: -
J gene: TRBJ1-1
clone size: once
V gene: TRBV9
CDR3 protein: CASSVSGVSTEAFF
CDR3 DNA: TGTGCCAGCAGCGTTTCGGGGGTGAGCACTGAAGCTTTCTTT

CDR3 length: 16
D gene: -
J gene: TRBJ1-2
clone size: -
V gene: TRBV27
CDR3 protein: CASSLLMDKGPYGYTF
CDR3 DNA: TGTGCCAGCAGTTTACTTATGGACAAGGGTCCCTATGGCTACACCTTC

CDR3 length: 14
D gene: TRBD1
J gene: TRBJ1-1
clone size: -
V gene: TRBV6-5
CDR3 protein: CASSSQGAGTEAFF
CDR3 DNA: TGTGCCAGCAGTTCGCAGGGGGCCGGCACTGAAGCTTTCTTT

CDR3 length: 12
D gene: -
J gene: TRBJ2-7
clone size: -
V gene: TRBV7-9
CDR3 protein: CASSPSLAEQYF
CDR3 DNA: TGTGCCAGCAGCCCCAGCCTGGCCGAGCAGTACTTC

CDR3 length: 15
D gene: -
J gene: TRBJ1-3
clone size: -
V gene: TRBV28
CDR3 protein: CASSLLGRSGNTIYF
CDR3 DNA: TGTGCCAGCAGTTTGCTAGGGCGGTCTGGAAACACCATATATTTT

CDR3 length: 15
D gene: -
J gene: TRBJ2-7
clone size: -
V gene: TRBV27
CDR3 protein: CASSLSPAASYEQYF
CDR3 DNA: TGTGCCAGCAGTTTATCGCCAGCGGCCTCCTACGAGCAGTACTTC

CDR3 length: 17
D gene: TRBD2
J gene: TRBJ2-1
clone size: -
V gene: TRBV7-2
CDR3 protein: CASSLNTKREFYNEQFF
CDR3 DNA: TGTGCCAGCAGCTTAAACACCAAGCGGGAGTTCTACAATGAGCAGTTCTTC

CDR3 length: 17
D gene: TRBD1
J gene: TRBJ1-2
clone size: -
V gene: TRBV7-9
CDR3 protein: CASSSTISRDRTYGYTF
CDR3 DNA: TGTGCCAGCAGCTCTACAATCTCCCGGGACAGGACGTACGGCTACACCTTC

CDR3 length: 15
D gene: -
J gene: TRBJ2-3
clone size: -
V gene: TRBV4-1
CDR3 protein: CASSQDWDVADTQYF
CDR3 DNA: TGCGCCAGCAGCCAAGATTGGGACGTCGCAGATACGCAGTATTTT

CDR3 length: 16
D gene: -
J gene: TRBJ2-2
clone size: once
V gene: TRBV27
CDR3 protein: CASSWGGPVDTGELFF
CDR3 DNA: TGTGCCAGCAGTTGGGGGGGGCCCGTCGACACCGGGGAGCTGTTTTTT

CDR3 length: 13
D gene: -
J gene: TRBJ2-7
clone size: -
V gene: TRBV27
CDR3 protein: CASAHGALYEQYF
CDR3 DNA: TGTGCCAGCGCTCACGGAGCCCTCTACGAGCAGTACTTC

CDR3 length: 14
D gene: TRBD2
J gene: TRBJ2-3
clone size: -
V gene: TRBV5-4
CDR3 protein: CASSGTSGRDTQYF
CDR3 DNA: TGTGCCAGCAGCGGGACTAGCGGTAGAGATACGCAGTATTTT

CDR3 length: 14
D gene: -
J gene: TRBJ1-1
clone size: -
V gene: TRBV6-5
CDR3 protein: CASSYSHRNTEAFF
CDR3 DNA: TGTGCCAGCAGTTACTCTCACAGGAACACTGAAGCTTTCTTT

CDR3 length: 15
D gene: -
J gene: TRBJ1-2
clone size: -
V gene: TRBV27
CDR3 protein: CASSLSGSPDYGYTF
CDR3 DNA: TGTGCCAGCAGTTTATCAGGGTCACCGGACTATGGCTACACCTTC

CDR3 length: 12
D gene: -
J gene: TRBJ1-1
clone size: -
V gene: TRBV2
CDR3 protein: CGQRSVGSGAFF
CDR3 DNA: TGTGGCCAGCGTTCCGTCGGTTCTGGAGCTTTCTTT

CDR3 length: 12
D gene: -
J gene: TRBJ2-5
clone size: -
V gene: TRBV29-1
CDR3 protein: CSVRIRRGTQYF
CDR3 DNA: TGCAGCGTTAGGATTCGGCGGGGGACCCAGTACTTC

CDR3 length: 14
D gene: -
J gene: TRBJ2-7
clone size: -
V gene: TRBV19
CDR3 protein: CASSIVGPTYEQYF
CDR3 DNA: TGTGCCAGTAGTATAGTGGGCCCAACCTACGAGCAGTACTTC

CDR3 length: 15
D gene: -
J gene: TRBJ1-1
clone size: -
V gene: TRBV19
CDR3 protein: CASSIKFTGNTEAFF
CDR3 DNA: TGTGCCAGTAGTATCAAATTCACGGGGAACACTGAAGCTTTCTTT

CDR3 length: 17
D gene: TRBD2
J gene: TRBJ2-3
clone size: -
V gene: TRBV4-2
CDR3 protein: CASSQGPAGGVTDTQYF
CDR3 DNA: TGTGCCAGCAGCCAAGGTCCAGCGGGAGGGGTCACAGATACGCAGTATTTT